This T cell receptor beta chain stems from a study of blood T cells in healthy people across ages. The V end was cut by 0 bases, the J end by 4 bases, with 10 bases between. The CDR3 loop spans 14 amino acids. Germline CDR1 and CDR2: KGHSH and LQKENI. A second 7 to 11 cycle PCR used barcoded and J-beta primers. Via MiXCR, TCRdb re-called the 5' RACE reads, giving one row per CDR3 protein. The sample yields some 1.4 million distinct CDR3 sequences, 40% to 50% seen once. The chain employs TRBV18 and TRBJ2-7, with D perhaps matching TRBD1 or TRBD2 (5 bases each). The receptor was derived from a woman aged 18-29 years in good health. Sequencing was performed on blood. This chain's CDR3 is CASSPPGPGYEQYF. The DNA for the CDR3 is TGTGCCAGCTCACCACCGGGACCCGGGTACGAGCAGTACTTC.